The entry that follows covers one T cell receptor (beta chain) sequence. TCRdb's copy holds only in-frame clones and misses some; the assay was immunoSEQ multiplex PCR. Altogether about 170,000 clones are present, roughly 83% being singletons, with the ten largest covering 3.5% to 5%. Germline lookup yields CDR1 MNHEY and CDR2 SVGAGI. This CDR3 contains 14 residues. The V end lost 5 bases, the J end lost 1 base, and 11 bases lay between the germline ends. These data originate in a study of blood T cell repertoires in COVID-19. Study summary: The samples span acute and convalescent COVID-19 from the United States, Italy and Spain. T cells, B-cell-depleted T cells, or PBMCs provided the cDNA or gDNA that served as material.

The participants were between roughly 18 and 90 years old and came from under 25 US areas. Each participant's cohort was designated according to participant-reported clinical history. The TCR was taken from a woman in her fifties or sixties who had recovered from COVID-19. Sequences were obtained from PBMCs or T cells enriched from blood (not recorded which). The rearrangement links TRBV6-5 to TRBJ1-1, with a possible D match to TRBD1 (5 bases). CDR3 in DNA: TGTGCCAGCAGTCAGTGGGGGGGGAACACTGAAGCTTTCTTT. It translates to CASSQWGGNTEAFF.